Below are 21 T cell receptor beta chains sequenced from a single sample in a study of shared clonotypes between healthy human individuals. Repertoires were generated with immunoSEQ multiplex PCR, while TCRdb's copy carries only in-frame clones and drops some. This table has under 2.5 million clones, less than 95% appearing once. Sequenced material: naive CD4+ T cells from PBMCs. As for subset: CD45RA+ positively selected. The receptors were gathered from a man younger than 35 in good health. Some clones in this sample may be carry-over from other donors' samples.

The CDR3 is CASSPTSLGAKNIQYF. CDR3 nucleotide sequence: TGTGCCAGCAGCCCGACTAGCTTGGGAGCCAAAAACATTCAGTACTTC. The chain employs TRBV11-2 and TRBJ2-4; 7 nucleotides agree with TRBD2. The CDR3 runs 16 residues. The germline gives CDR1 SGHAT, CDR2 FQNNGV. Trimming cost V 5 bases and J 0 bases; bases outside gene matches: 7.

This clone appeared a few times. Written as DNA, the CDR3 is TGTGCCAGCACAGGGGGCGGGACGGTAGTGAATGAGCAGTTCTTC. Amino acids: CASTGGGTVVNEQFF. V gene TRBV5-4 combines with J gene TRBJ2-1; 8 nucleotides match TRBD1. CDR1 is SGHNT and CDR2 is YYREEE in the germline V gene (reference sequence). The CDR3 length is 15 residues. V was clipped by 6 bases and J by 7 bases; unmatched bases: 12.

The V and J genes are TRBV11-2 and TRBJ1-1, with TRBD1 as a possible D gene (5 bases). The CDR3 is 15 amino acids. Looked up from germline, CDR1 is SGHAT and CDR2 is FQNNGV. V was clipped by 5 bases and J by 6 bases, with 19 bases between them. CDR3 residues: CASSPATGLVAEAFF. Written as DNA, the CDR3 is TGTGCCAGCAGCCCCGCCACAGGTTTGGTGGCTGAAGCTTTCTTT.

Remarks on this clone: Other DNA sequences in this specimen translate into the identical CDR3. This chain uses TRBV6-4 with TRBJ1-2; D unclear. CDR3 size: 13 residues. V lost 0 bases and J 5 bases, leaving 7 bases between the germline ends. Germline-derived CDR1 and CDR2 are MRHNA and SNTAGT. Here the CDR3 DNA reads TGTGCCAGCAGTGACTCTGGCGGGTATGGCTACACCTTC. It translates to CASSDSGGYGYTF.

In regard to this clone: This sample also contains other DNA sequences that code for the same CDR3. This chain joins TRBV19 and TRBJ1-2; tentatively, D is TRBD1 (5 bases). Trimming pared 6 bases from V and 3 bases from J, leaving 8 bases between. The V gene's germline CDR1 is LNHDA and CDR2 SQIVND (reference sequence). This CDR3 is built from 12 residues. The CDR3 region is CASSQGDYGYTF. The CDR3 DNA follows: TGTGCCAGTAGCCAGGGCGACTATGGCTACACCTTC.

The rearrangement uses TRBV14 and TRBJ1-1; D not certain. Trimming removed 0 bases from V and 3 bases from J, with 5 bases in between. The CDR3 sequence is 13 residues long. CDR1 and CDR2 from the germline V gene are SGHDN and FVKESK. CDR3 nucleotide sequence: TGTGCCAGCAGCCAAGATCGGCACACTGAAGCTTTCTTT. The encoded protein is CASSQDRHTEAFF.

In this sample, this clone turned up a few times. This chain joins TRBV2 and TRBJ1-1; no clear D. This CDR3 comprises 10 residues. V lost 7 bases and J lost 2, with 2 bases in between. Germline CDR1 and CDR2: SNHLY and FYNNEI. CDR3 sequence reads: CASINTEAFF. The CDR3 bases are TGTGCCAGCATTAACACTGAAGCTTTCTTT.

V is TRBV7-6 and J is TRBJ2-1, with TRBD2 matching over 10 bases. This CDR3 spans 16 amino acids. V dropped 5 bases and J dropped 0; count of bases not matched to a gene: 4. The germline V gene has CDR1 SGHVS and CDR2 FNYEAQ. The CDR3, as DNA: TGTGCCAGCAGCCCAGTAGCGGGAGGCTCCTACAATGAGCAGTTCTTC. Translation: CASSPVAGGSYNEQFF. Drawing the rest from reference TRBV7-6 and TRBJ2-1, the complete variable domain is GAGVSQSPRYKVTKRGQDVALRCDPISGHVSLYWYRQALGQGPEFLTYFNYEAQQDKSGLPNDRFSAERPEGSISTLTIQRTEQRDSAMYRCASSPVAGGSYNEQFFGPGTRLTVL.

V usage is TRBV5-1 and J usage is TRBJ2-7, with 7 bases identical to TRBD1. The germline V gene encodes CDR1 SGHRS and CDR2 YFSETQ. The J segment lost 6 bases and the V segment lost 4 bases, leaving 4 bases of the junction unmatched. The CDR3 sequence is 12 residues long. CDR3 DNA sequence: TGCGCCAGCAGCACGGACAGGACCGAGCAGTACTTC. Its translation is CASSTDRTEQYF.

This rearrangement joins TRBV27 to TRBJ2-2; unclear D gene. CDR1 and CDR2 (germline): MNHEY, SMNVEV (reference sequence). V was trimmed by 3 bases and J by 2 bases, leaving 10 bases between them. This CDR3 region has 15 residues. CDR3 in amino acids: CASSFLTANTGELFF. The CDR3, as DNA: TGTGCCAGCAGTTTTTTGACGGCCAACACCGGGGAGCTGTTTTTT.

This chain uses TRBV18 with TRBJ1-2, with D perhaps matching TRBD1 (5 bases). With 0 bases removed from V and 5 bases from J, the gap between germline ends came to 16 bases. Germline V lookup: CDR1 KGHSH, CDR2 LQKENI. The CDR3 length is 16 residues. CDR3 amino acids: CASSPPATRGQYGYTF. In DNA form, the CDR3 reads TGTGCCAGCTCACCACCGGCGACTAGGGGCCAATATGGCTACACCTTC.

This clone turned up a few times. The V gene is TRBV10-1, the J gene TRBJ1-3; maybe TRBD1 (6 bases). Germline assignment: CDR1 WNHNN and CDR2 SYGVQD (reference sequence). V was cut by 7 bases and J by 0 bases, with 7 bases left in between. This CDR3 contains 13 residues. This CDR3 reads CASMDSSGNTIYF. In DNA form, the CDR3 reads TGCGCCAGCATGGACAGCTCTGGAAACACCATATATTTT.

The CDR3, as DNA: TGTGCCAGCAGTTTGCGGCAATCCTTGGACAATCAGCCCCAGCATTTT. It specifies CASSLRQSLDNQPQHF. V usage is TRBV28 and J usage is TRBJ1-5; D is uncertain. V lost 3 bases to trimming and J lost 3 bases, with 15 bases between them. The CDR3 consists of 16 residues. Germline assignment: CDR1 MDHEN and CDR2 SYDVKM. The variable domain in full, completed from reference TRBV28 and TRBJ1-5, reads DVKVTQSSRYLVKRTGEKVFLECVQDMDHENMFWYRQDPGLGLRLIYFSYDVKMKEKGDIPEGYSVSREKKERFSLILESASTNQTSMYLCASSLRQSLDNQPQHFGDGTRLSIL.

The CDR3 reads CASSLDRGVSYTF. CDR3 nucleotides: TGTGCCAGCAGCCTGGACAGGGGTGTGAGCTACACCTTC. This chain links TRBV7-3 with TRBJ1-2; 9 nucleotides align to TRBD1. Germline V gene data show CDR1 as SGHTA and CDR2 as FQGTGA. CDR3 size: 13 residues. V lost 5 bases, J lost 9 bases, and 7 bases stayed unmatched.

J is TRBJ2-7 and V is TRBV28; D unresolved. The CDR3 runs to 12 residues. The germline V and J ends were trimmed by 8 bases and 0 bases, with 8 bases remaining between them. Per the germline V gene, CDR1 is MDHEN and CDR2 is SYDVKM. The CDR3 DNA is TGTGCCAGCGAGACAAGCTCCTACGAGCAGTACTTC. The encoded protein is CASETSSYEQYF.

Concerning this clone itself: Other DNA sequences in the same sample also yield this CDR3. The rearrangement joins TRBV7-7 to TRBJ2-1; 12 bases match TRBD2. This CDR3 spans 15 amino acids. V lost 1 base and J lost 7; bases outside the gene matches: 2. CDR1 and CDR2 (germline): SSHAT, FNYEAQ (reference sequence). Here the CDR3 reads CASSLGLAGVNEQFF. The CDR3 bases are TGTGCCAGCAGCTTAGGACTAGCGGGAGTGAATGAGCAGTTCTTC.

The sample holds one count of this clone. The gene calls are TRBV11-2 and TRBJ2-7; D call uncertain. Germline-derived CDR1 and CDR2 are SGHAT and FQNNGV. This CDR3 has 14 amino acids. With 1 base removed from V and 2 bases from J, the gap between germline ends came to 9 bases. CDR3 bases: TGTGCCAGCAGCTTAGTTCCTGGAACCTACGAGCAGTACTTC. Translation: CASSLVPGTYEQYF.

The chain couples TRBV30 to TRBJ2-7; 9 bases align to TRBD1. J gave up 9 bases and V 1 base, and 13 bases lay outside the gene matches. This CDR3 region has 15 residues. CDR1 and CDR2 from the germline V gene are GTSNPN and SVGIG (reference sequence). CDR3 sequence reads: CAWSAAGTGSLGQYF. In nucleotides, the CDR3 is TGTGCCTGGAGTGCTGCCGGGACAGGGTCCTTAGGGCAGTACTTC. Supplemented by reference TRBV30 and TRBJ2-7, the full variable domain reads SQTIHQWPATLVQPVGSPLSLECTVEGTSNPNLYWYRQAAGRGLQLLFYSVGIGQISSEVPQNLSASRPQDRQFILSSKKLLLSDSGFYLCAWSAAGTGSLGQYFGPGTRLTVT.

The V gene is TRBV10-3, the J gene TRBJ1-2; 10 positions agree with TRBD1. With V trimmed by 6 bases and J by 8 bases, 9 bases remained unmatched. In germline, CDR1 is ENHRY, CDR2 SYGVKD. The CDR3 runs to 14 residues. CDR3 sequence: CAIRPGTGEDGYTF. CDR3 nucleotides: TGTGCCATCAGACCCGGGACAGGGGAGGACGGCTACACCTTC.

The rearrangement links TRBV7-9 to TRBJ1-1, with 7 bases matching TRBD1. Germline values: CDR1 SEHNR, CDR2 FQNEAQ (reference sequence). The CDR3 totals 15 residues. Unmatched junction bases numbered 7, after V lost 3 bases and J lost 3 bases. The CDR3 region is CASSFTGTADTEAFF. CDR3 in DNA: TGTGCCAGCAGCTTCACCGGGACAGCCGACACTGAAGCTTTCTTT.

J is TRBJ2-3 and V is TRBV7-3; 12 bases are a match to TRBD2. The CDR3 is made up of 16 amino acids. Germline V gene lookup returns CDR1 SGHTA and CDR2 FQGTGA. Trimming cost V 4 bases and J 2 bases; bases outside gene matches: 4. The CDR3 here is CASSSGTSGFTDTQYF. The CDR3 nucleotides read TGTGCCAGCAGCTCCGGGACTAGCGGGTTCACAGATACGCAGTATTTT.